This T cell receptor beta chain appears in the sequencing data of a study of T cells in Graves' hyperthyroidism and ophthalmopathy (dated by TCRdb to between 2017 and 2020). About the study as a whole: Peripheral blood samples were taken at initial diagnosis, before any treatment was given. A discovery cohort of about a hundred patients, 43 with Graves' ophthalmopathy and fewer than 65 with stable Graves' hyperthyroidism, was used to find distinguishing TCR V-J signatures. Prospective prediction of ophthalmopathy was tested in an independent validation cohort consisting of fewer than 20 hyperthyroidism patients and around 16 patients who later progressed to ophthalmopathy. The 75 to 100 discovery patients were randomly split 7:3 into training and test sets. In addition, the study compared T-cell repertoires in thyroid tissue and in blood from about 6 Graves' hyperthyroidism patients. After blood sampling, hyperthyroidism patients were treated with methimazole at a starting dose of 30 mg daily, and ophthalmopathy patients were treated with high-dose intravenous methylprednisolone. According to the paper, TCR Vbeta CDR3 sequencing was carried out on about 140 peripheral blood samples, which came from 40 to 45 ophthalmopathy, around 75 hyperthyroidism and roughly 17 progressor patients.

This clonotype was picked up a small number of times. Its antigen is not yet known. Base quality data are lacking; no much larger clone is found one base away. Broader findings and caveats from the paper: No statistical method was used to set the sample size in advance, and investigators knew the group allocation. Most expanded thyroid clonotypes (frequency above 0.001) were also detected in blood, a finding suggesting that blood repertoires may reflect thyroid immune responses. In validation, the model predicted progression to ophthalmopathy with 55% to 71% sensitivity and 72% to 85% specificity, a median of around 6.6 months before onset. A 13 V-J signature model separated ophthalmopathy from stable hyperthyroidism, with nearly 90% sensitivity and roughly 81% specificity in cross-validation and 80%/75% in testing.

Graves' hyperthyroidism was defined as stable when no progression to ophthalmopathy occurred over 18 months of follow-up. Hyperthyroidism patients were newly diagnosed, with disease duration under 2 months, and aged 18 to 65 years. Any patient with an uncontrolled infection, another autoimmune disease, pregnancy or lactation was excluded. Diagnoses were established on the basis of clinical symptoms, serum thyroxine and TRAb, thyroid ultrasound, and orbital computed tomography. Ficoll-Paque density gradient centrifugation was used to isolate PBMCs from about 10 ml of fresh peripheral blood. Total RNA was extracted using Trizol reagent, and RNA quality was assessed on an Agilent 2100 Bioanalyzer. Ends trimmed: V by 0 bases, J by 3 bases; bases unmatched to a gene: 1. CDR1 and CDR2 (LGHNA, YSLEER) derive from the germline V gene. The CDR3 starts with the cysteine, ends with the phenylalanine, and has 16 residues. Only the CDR3 portion is preserved as DNA: 48 bases, with reading frame beginning at the first base.

Amplification of TCR beta CDR3 regions was carried out from RNA transcripts. A first-round RT-PCR of the TCR CDR3 used the HTBI primer set with the Qiagen OneStep RT-PCR kit. A second multiplex PCR round built the libraries, followed by size selection and purification. The libraries were sequenced on an Illumina HiSeq2000 using paired-end 100 bp reads. The original pipeline was this. SOAPnuke was used to process the raw data, throwing out any read that contained adapters or uncalled bases, had a mean Phred below 15, or lacked an exact constant-primer or identifier match. High-quality paired reads were merged with COPE v1.2.5, and unique nucleotide sequences were defined as clonotypes. MiTCR v1.1 was used to align the clonotypes against IMGT TRBV, TRBD and TRBJ reference segments. Analysis was restricted to V-J combinations with a frequency above 0.0001, which covered roughly 99% of repertoires. A TCS score was defined as the ratio between F50 (clonal expansion) and ExV (chaos), using BLOSUM62-based TCRdist between CDR3 peptides within each V-J. Welch's t-statistics and random forest reduced approximately 520 V-J features to 10 to 15, which were used in a naive Bayes classifier (R e1071). Starting from the raw public reads, TCRdb applied fastp trimming at Q25, assembled clones with MiXCR and retained in-frame beta chains. Every distinct CDR3 protein forms one entry, paired with its most common genes and DNA. TCRdb's processing, not the study's, gives the V and J calls here. Present in this sample are approximately 410,000 distinct CDR3 sequences, roughly 13% of which were seen just once. The ten largest clones add up to 4% to 6.5% of the sample.

The V gene is TRBV4-3 and the J gene is TRBJ2-1, with 11 central nucleotides matching TRBD1. The TCR sequence derives from a young woman with Graves' hyperthyroidism. Material for sequencing was blood. This receptor has the CDR3 CASSQDGTGGYNEQFF. The DNA is as follows: TGCGCCAGCAGCCAAGATGGGACAGGGGGCTACAATGAGCAGTTCTTC.